A selection of T cell receptor beta chains follows, all from one sample in a study of monozygotic twins with inflammatory bowel disease. TCRdb reanalyzed the 5' RACE reads, giving one entry per CDR3 protein sequence and no DNA. In all, the sample yields just over 300,000 distinct CDR3 sequences. The specimen sequenced was blood. The receptors were sampled from a human donor with ulcerative colitis or Crohn's disease, or a healthy co-twin of an affected twin (not recorded which). Both conserved end residues are part of each CDR3.

TRBJ2-1 | TRBV6-1 | CASRPLGAYNEQFF
TRBJ2-1 | TRBV5-1 | CASSSQGANEQFF
TRBJ2-1 | TRBV5-1 | CASSPRGAGALSYNEQFF
TRBJ1-1 | TRBV20-1 | CSARDRDRGRQEAFF
TRBJ2-2 | TRBV5-6 | CASSPNTLYITGELFF
TRBJ2-1 | TRBV5-6 | CASSLNGGAWNEQFF
TRBJ2-5 | TRBV6-5 | CASSYRGLETQYF
TRBJ1-3 | TRBV30 | CAWDNSGNTIYF
TRBJ1-1 | TRBV29-1 | CSVPVARKMNTEAFF
TRBJ2-3 | TRBV11-2 | CASSLRLAGGQTFGTDTQYF
TRBJ2-1 | TRBV5-1 | CASSLGQGSGEQFF
TRBJ2-5 | TRBV7-2 | CASSKAVGPGTQYF